Following are 13 T cell receptor beta chains from one sample sequenced in a study of blood T cell repertoires in COVID-19 (dated by TCRdb to 2020 to 2021). The library came from the immunoSEQ multiplex PCR assay. Drawn from immuneACCESS, this table holds only the in-frame rearrangements with V and J called that TCRdb kept. Clones are partly lost; checked studies trace under half to an unresolved V gene and leave the rest unexplained. The sample has approximately 100,000 clones on record, roughly 92% of them singletons. Approximately 5.1% of the sample belongs to the ten largest clones. Source material: peripheral blood. These receptors all stem from a man aged 65 to 85 with acute or convalescent COVID-19.

This clone was detected once. This chain joins TRBV18 and TRBJ2-3; the match to TRBD2 covers 7 bases. The germline V gene has CDR1 KGHSH and CDR2 LQKENI. V was pared by 6 bases and J by 0 bases, with 9 bases of the junction left unmatched. This CDR3 has 16 amino acids. The CDR3 DNA reads TGTGCCAGCTCCCTCGGGACTATGACTAGCACAGATACGCAGTATTTT. Residues: CASSLGTMTSTDTQYF.

This chain uses TRBV2 with TRBJ1-4, with D unresolved. The germline V gene has CDR1 SNHLY and CDR2 FYNNEI. CDR3 length: 14 residues. Trimming took off 3 bases at V and 3 bases at J, with 8 bases between the two ends. The CDR3 reads CASSEELANEKLFF. The CDR3 nucleotides are TGTGCCAGCAGTGAGGAGTTGGCTAATGAAAAACTGTTTTTT.

V usage is TRBV5-1 and J usage is TRBJ2-1; TRBD2 is a possible D gene (5 bases). The V and J ends lost 1 base and 1 base respectively, with 12 bases between them. Germline CDR1 SGHRS, CDR2 YFSETQ. CDR3 length equals 16 residues. The DNA for the CDR3 is TGCGCCAGCAGCTTGCACCCTAGCTCTTCCTACAATGAGCAGTTCTTC. Translation: CASSLHPSSSYNEQFF.

The J gene is TRBJ2-1, the V gene TRBV11-3; D possibly corresponds to TRBD1 (6 bases). The germline V and J ends were trimmed by 0 bases and 6 bases, with 18 bases remaining between them. The CDR3 extends over 17 amino acids. CDR1 is SGHNT, CDR2 YENEEA, per germline. The DNA of the CDR3 is TGTGCCAGCAGCTTAGATTTCCCCGCCCAAGGGGGCAATGAGCAGTTCTTC. As protein: CASSLDFPAQGGNEQFF.

The chain links TRBV24-1 to TRBJ2-3; maybe TRBD1 (6 bases). CDR1 is KGHDR and CDR2 is SFDVKD in the germline V gene. The germline V and J ends were trimmed by 7 bases and 6 bases, with 13 bases remaining between them. There are 13 residues in the CDR3. CDR3 region: CATRAQGIDTQYF. The CDR3 bases are TGTGCCACCAGGGCCCAGGGGATCGATACGCAGTATTTT.

This chain connects TRBV3-1 (or the pseudogene TRBV3-2) to TRBJ1-1; D perhaps matches TRBD1 (6 bases). V was trimmed by 3 bases and J by 10 bases, leaving 12 bases between them. Germline V gives CDR1 LGHDT, CDR2 YNNKEL (reference sequence). This CDR3 is built from 12 residues. The CDR3 loop reads CASSHQGTGAFF. The CDR3 DNA reads as TGTGCCAGCAGCCATCAGGGGACGGGAGCTTTCTTT.

The chain links TRBV9 to TRBJ1-5, with D maybe TRBD1 (6 bases). Germline V CDR1 and CDR2: SGDLS, YYNGEE. The CDR3 length is 14 residues. The V and J ends lost 0 bases and 4 bases respectively, with 8 bases between them. DNA of the CDR3: TGTGCCAGCAGCGTAGGGGGGCTAAATCAGCCCCAGCATTTT. Its protein product is CASSVGGLNQPQHF.

The chain recombines TRBV27 with TRBJ2-7, with a tentative D call TRBD1 (8 bases). The CDR3 is 16 residues long. Germline values: CDR1 MNHEY, CDR2 SMNVEV (reference sequence). The germline V and J ends were trimmed by 6 bases and 3 bases, with 21 bases remaining between them. The CDR3 is CASRWAGQGGVYEQYF. In nucleotides, the CDR3 is TGTGCCAGCAGGTGGGCCGGACAGGGAGGGGTCTACGAGCAGTACTTC.

The chain recombines TRBV24-1 with TRBJ1-3, with 7 nucleotides matching TRBD1. This CDR3 contains 19 residues. The germline V gene encodes CDR1 KGHDR and CDR2 SFDVKD. With V trimmed by 1 base and J by 1 base, 12 bases remained unmatched. Here the CDR3 reads CATSDLNQTGCLSGNTIYF. CDR3 nucleotides: TGTGCCACCAGTGATTTAAACCAGACAGGGTGTTTATCTGGAAACACCATATATTTT.

This chain joins TRBV7-3 and TRBJ1-1; the match to TRBD1 covers 8 bases. Trimming took 2 bases from V and 5 from J; bases not matched to a gene: 7. Germline CDR1 and CDR2: SGHTA and FQGTGA. The CDR3 has 15 amino acids. The CDR3 sequence is CASSLGTGGWTEAFF. CDR3 DNA sequence: TGTGCCAGCAGCTTAGGTACAGGGGGATGGACTGAAGCTTTCTTT.

This chain joins TRBV21-1 and TRBJ1-1. TRBV21-1 is an annotated pseudogene. The CDR3 runs to 15 residues. CDR3 DNA: TGTGCCAGCAGCTTCCGCCCCAGGGAGGACACTGAAGCTTTCTTT. Amino acid sequence: CASSFRPREDTEAFF.

In its sample, this clone was seen once. V and J are TRBV4-2 and TRBJ1-5; D may be TRBD1 (6 bases). This CDR3 contains 15 residues. Germline-derived CDR1 and CDR2 are LGHNA and YNFKEQ. V lost 1 base and J 6 bases, leaving 13 bases between the germline ends. The CDR3 DNA reads as TGTGCCAGCAGCCAAGGACACAGGGTCGGTCAGCCCCAGCATTTT. Translating it yields CASSQGHRVGQPQHF.

The chain joins TRBV29-1 to TRBJ2-5; D is possibly TRBD1 or TRBD2 (6 bases each). The CDR3 contains 15 residues. Germline V gene sequence: CDR1 SQVTM, CDR2 ANQGSEA. V lost 8 bases to trimming and J lost 5 bases, with 24 bases between them. CDR3 DNA sequence: TGCAGCTGTGAAGGGGGGCCCGGCCCAGGGGAGACCCAGTACTTC. This translates into CSCEGGPGPGETQYF.